This T cell receptor (beta chain) was recorded in a study of blood T cell repertoires in COVID-19. Across the whole study: In each case, the material was cDNA or gDNA derived from T cells, B-cell-depleted T cells, or PBMCs.

In the source study's methods: Reference gene primer amplification yielded estimated nucleated cell counts. Method: immunoSEQ multiplex PCR; TCRdb's copy keeps in-frame clones and lacks some. That table is the source of V, J and clone size, and D and trimming were worked out from the DNA. In the table there are roughly 190,000 clones, over 70% of which are singletons. CDR1 is SGHDT, CDR2 YYEEEE, per germline. This CDR3 is built from 16 residues. The J segment lost 5 bases and the V segment lost 2 bases, leaving 10 bases of the junction unmatched. Source material: peripheral blood. The chain recombines TRBV5-6 with TRBJ2-1; 7 bases fit TRBD1. The TCR comes from a man aged 55 to 70 with acute or convalescent COVID-19. The CDR3 loop reads CASSFRGLGQNNEQFF. The CDR3 bases are TGTGCCAGCAGCTTTAGAGGCTTGGGACAGAACAATGAGCAGTTCTTC.